This T cell receptor beta chain was recorded in a study of shared clonotypes between healthy human individuals. Study results and limitations: Sampling involved blood alone; tissue repertoires likely differ.

Libraries were prepared by immunoSEQ multiplex PCR; TCRdb keeps only in-frame clonotypes and omits some of them. This table holds approximately 500,000 clones, 79% found once. Germline V gives CDR1 SGHNT, CDR2 YYREEE (reference sequence). The V and J ends lost 5 bases and 0 bases respectively, with 7 bases between them. This CDR3 is 13 amino acids long. As to this clone: Its antigen is as yet unknown.

Sequencing was carried out using PBMCs. The chain couples TRBV5-4 to TRBJ2-3; D gene unclear. The TCR sequence derives from a woman aged 40-49 years in good health. Some clones in this sample may be carry-over from other donors' samples. The CDR3 spells CASSPASTDTQYF. The CDR3, as DNA: TGTGCCAGCAGTCCTGCTAGCACAGATACGCAGTATTTT.